This TCR beta chain was captured by sequencing in a study of T-cell reconstitution after alpha-beta-depleted transplantation in children (dated by TCRdb to the mid-2010s). Notes on the research overall: Using TCR repertoire profiling, the study followed T-cell immune reconstitution in a quantitative way in children after TCRalphabeta/CD19-depleted allogeneic hematopoietic cell transplantation. Broad study findings and their caveats: The high TCRbeta diversity at day 60 in some patients was ascribed to recipient T cells and intrathymic progenitors that had survived conditioning. The apparently early recovery of alphabetaT-cell counts about two months after transplant reportedly depended on only several hundred rapidly expanded clones that came from non-depleted graft cells. Over the following months the frequencies of hyperexpanded clones went down, and after one year T-cell counts and TCRbeta diversity were mostly credited to newly produced T cells.

Points on this clonotype: Its antigen is currently not known. Since a much larger clone is just one base distant, this may be a read error.

Libraries were prepared through PCR. This sample was sequenced with an Illumina HiSeq 2500. Molecular barcoding was employed in the preparation of TCR libraries, with unique molecular identifiers being used to normalize TCRbeta repertoire quantification. TCRdb trimmed the raw reads at Q25, called clones with MiXCR and kept productive beta chains. Each record represents a unique CDR3 protein, reported with the most common genes and DNA among its rows. The sample profile shows roughly 250,000 distinct CDR3 sequences; 6.5% to 9% of them were found once. 6.3% of the sample is in the top ten clones. Its CDR3 holds 14 amino acids, cysteine through phenylalanine. Only CDR3 DNA is held: 42 bases, read in frame from base 1. The sample's treatment or condition, from its label and the paper: allogeneic hematopoietic cell transplantation with graft depleted of TCRalphabeta T cells and CD19 B cells. The children who served as transplant recipients had been given grafts of TCRalphabeta/CD19-depleted allogeneic hematopoietic cells.

The receptor's source is a male patient younger than 18 who had a stem cell transplant for acute lymphoblastic leukemia, so the T cells may come from the graft donor. The sequence joins TRBV12-3 or TRBV12-4 to TRBJ1-1; TRBD1 agrees with 8 junctional bases. The sequenced sample was PBMCs, mostly from graft donor cells, obtained 180 days after TCRalphabeta/CD19-depleted stem cell transplant. The CDR3 protein sequence reads: CASTLTGGNTDAFF. The nucleotide sequence is TGTGCCAGCACCTTAACAGGGGGGAACACTGACGCTTTCTTT.